Listed here are 17 T cell receptor beta chains from one sample, sequenced in a study of T cells in women clearing cervical HPV infection. Here immunoSEQ multiplex PCR was the method, and the copy in TCRdb shows in-frame clones only, minus some. The table lists some 40,000 clones. Sequenced material: blood buffy coat. The receptors were sampled from a woman aged 18-70 years with a cervical HPV16 infection that either progressed to CIN3+ or cleared (not recorded which).

With regard to this clone: The observed sequence ends 3 residues before the CDR3 terminus, with the missing tail filled in from the germline J gene. V usage is TRBV7-3 and J usage is TRBJ1-1; 8 bases are shared with TRBD1. V trimming: 8 bases; J trimming: 1 base; junction bases outside the gene matches: 9. CDR3 size: 15 residues. Germline loops: CDR1 SGHTA, CDR2 FQGTGA. CDR3 DNA (partial): TGTGCCAGCGGCGCCTCCGGGACAGGGAACACTGAA. Translating it yields CASGASGTGNTE. The full CDR3 reads CASGASGTGNTEAFF.

Worth noting for this clone: The sequence runs out 3 residues before the end of the CDR3; the remainder is reconstructed from the germline J gene. The chain couples TRBV18 to TRBJ2-7; TRBD1 might be the D (5 bases). The CDR3 length is 13 residues. Germline CDR1 reads KGHSH; CDR2 reads LQKENI. V dropped 3 bases and J dropped 6 bases, with 12 bases sitting between them. This chain's CDR3 is CASSPARVGEQYF. The sequenced part of the CDR3 DNA is TGTGCCAGCTCACCGGCCAGGGTGGGCGAG.

In regard to this clone: The CDR3 end falls 3 residues outside the read, so it is completed with the germline J gene. V and J are TRBV7-2 and TRBJ1-2, with a possible D match to TRBD1 (5 bases). The germline gives CDR1 SGHTA, CDR2 FQGNSA. This CDR3 has 13 residues. V was trimmed by 7 bases and J by 7 bases, leaving 16 bases between them. The sequenced part of the CDR3 DNA is TGTGCCAGCACGGCGGGGGGGTCCCGTGGC. Translation: CASTAGGSRG. The whole CDR3 protein reads CASTAGGSRGYTF.

Details on this clone: Read data end 3 residues before the CDR3 end; the end is taken from the germline J gene. This sequence joins TRBV2 and TRBJ1-2; TRBD1 matches at 7 bases. CDR1 and CDR2 from the germline V gene are SNHLY and FYNNEI. Trimming at V came to 6 bases and at J to 4 bases, leaving 8 bases not matched to a gene. CDR3 length equals 14 residues. The CDR3 sequence: CASSVTGEGYGYTF. CDR3 bases read: TGTGCCAGCAGCGTCACAGGGGAAGGCTATGGC.

Details on this clone: From the germline J gene comes the end of the CDR3, since the read stops 3 residues before it. The V and J genes are TRBV11-2 and TRBJ2-7, with no clear D. With 5 bases removed from V and 6 bases from J, the gap between germline ends came to 8 bases. Germline lookup yields CDR1 SGHAT and CDR2 FQNNGV. CDR3 length equals 11 residues. This chain's CDR3 is CASSPRTEQYF. CDR3 DNA (partial): TGTGCCAGCAGCCCTAGAACCGAG.

Regarding this clone: The CDR3 extends 3 residues past the end of the read, so its final part is completed from the germline J gene. V usage is TRBV2 and J usage is TRBJ2-1, with no clear D. V lost 2 bases to trimming and J lost 0 bases, with 5 bases between them. CDR3 length: 14 residues. Per germline, CDR1 SNHLY and CDR2 FYNNEI. CDR3 residues: CASSEQASYNEQFF. CDR3 DNA, as far as it was read: TGTGCCAGCAGTGAACAGGCCTCCTACAATGAG.

A note on this clone: The CDR3 end lies 3 residues beyond the end of the read and is filled in from the germline J gene. The genes are TRBV28 and TRBJ1-2, with D hard to call. The ends were cut back, 8 bases at V and 2 bases at J, with 15 bases in the middle. The CDR3 consists of 14 residues. The V gene's germline CDR1 is MDHEN and CDR2 SYDVKM. Partial CDR3 DNA: TGTGCCAGCGGTACTAGGACGGACAACTATGGC. It translates to CASGTRTDNYG. The entire CDR3 is CASGTRTDNYGYTF.

Comments on this clone: The read falls 3 residues short of the CDR3 end, and the missing part is taken from the germline J gene. The V and J genes are TRBV2 and TRBJ1-2; D remains unclear. CDR3 length: 13 amino acids. The germline CDR1 and CDR2 sequences are SNHLY and FYNNEI. This chain's CDR3 is CASRVSGEESYTF. The DNA read from the CDR3 is TGTGCCAGCCGGGTATCCGGGGAAGAGAGC.

Worth noting for this clone: The CDR3 end is not reached by the read, which stops 3 residues before it; the germline J gene fills it in. The chain has TRBV6-1 and TRBJ2-7; D is perhaps TRBD1 (6 bases). Germline CDR1 MNHNS, CDR2 SASEGT. The CDR3 runs 15 residues. Trimming removed 4 bases at V and 0 bases at J, with 13 bases between. The CDR3 is CASSGRDTLSYEQYF. The DNA read from the CDR3 is TGTGCCAGCAGTGGCAGGGACACCCTCTCCTACGAG.

A note on this clone: The read terminates 3 residues ahead of where the CDR3 ends, so the germline J gene completes it. The chain carries TRBV29-1 and TRBJ1-2, with 9 positions matching TRBD1. Trimming at V came to 7 bases and at J to 0 bases, leaving 9 bases not matched to a gene. The CDR3 has 15 amino acids. Germline assignment: CDR1 SQVTM and CDR2 ANQGSEA. CDR3 DNA (partial): TGCAGCGCTGAGCTACGGACAGGGGCTAACTATGGC. It encodes CSAELRTGANYG. The entire CDR3 is CSAELRTGANYGYTF.

Regarding this clone: The read terminates 3 residues ahead of where the CDR3 ends, so the germline J gene completes it. The rearrangement links TRBV30 to TRBJ1-6; 7 positions match TRBD1. Germline V gives CDR1 GTSNPN, CDR2 SVGIG (reference sequence). Trimming took 2 bases from V and 6 from J; bases not matched to a gene: 1. The CDR3 is made up of 13 amino acids. The DNA read from the CDR3 is TGTGCCTGGAGTAACAGGGGTAATTCACCC. Translation gives CAWSNRGNSP. The CDR3 as a whole reads CAWSNRGNSPLHF.

Comment on this clone: The CDR3 end lies 3 residues beyond the end of the read and is filled in from the germline J gene. The V call is TRBV19, the J call TRBJ2-4, with 8 bases aligning to TRBD1. The germline V gene encodes CDR1 LNHDA and CDR2 SQIVND (reference sequence). The CDR3 has 15 residues. Partial CDR3 DNA: TGTGCCAGTAGTATAGCGACAGGGGCTAACTATGGT. Translating gives CASSIATGANYG. The whole CDR3 sequence reads CASSIATGANYGQYF.

For this clone: A read error may produce the germline difference seen at one junction end. The sequenced fragment ends 3 residues before the CDR3 boundary, so the rest is inferred from the germline J gene. The sample has other DNA sequences that encode this CDR3 too. V is TRBV19 and J is TRBJ1-3; D ambiguous. Germline V CDR1 and CDR2: LNHDA, SQIVND (reference sequence). The CDR3 sequence is 13 residues long. The CDR3 bases that were read are TGTGCCAGTCACCGACTAACTGGAAACACA. It specifies CASHRLTGNT. The whole CDR3 is CASHRLTGNTIYF. Drawing the rest from reference TRBV19 and TRBJ1-3, the complete variable domain is DGGITQSPKYLFRKEGQNVTLSCEQNLNHDAMYWYRQDPGQGLRLIYYSQIVNDFQKGDIAEGYSVSREKKESFPLTVTSAQKNPTAFYLCASHRLTGNTIYFGEGSWLTVV.

With respect to this clone: The read is 3 residues too short to cover the CDR3 end, so that end is filled in from the germline J gene. The rearrangement joins TRBV30 to TRBJ1-1; D gene uncertain. This CDR3 has 13 amino acids. Germline assignment: CDR1 GTSNPN and CDR2 SVGIG (reference sequence). V was cut by 3 bases and J by 1 base, with 9 bases left in between. CDR3 amino acids: CAWSRTGNTEAFF. The part of the CDR3 DNA that was read is TGTGCCTGGAGCCGAACCGGGAACACTGAA.

A note on this clone: The missing CDR3 end, 3 residues past where the read stops, is filled in from the germline J gene. V is TRBV27 and J is TRBJ2-7; 10 bases fit TRBD1. V was pared by 3 bases and J by 5 bases, with 4 bases of the junction left unmatched. This CDR3 has 14 residues. Germline values: CDR1 MNHEY, CDR2 SMNVEV (reference sequence). The CDR3 is CASSFSGTGDEQYF. CDR3 DNA, as far as it was read: TGTGCCAGCAGTTTTTCCGGGACAGGGGACGAG.

Comments on this clone: The read is 3 residues too short to cover the CDR3 end, so that end is filled in from the germline J gene. The chain uses TRBV7-3 and TRBJ1-2; the D gene is possibly TRBD1 (5 bases). This CDR3 is 14 amino acids long. The germline V gene encodes CDR1 SGHTA and CDR2 FQGTGA. The CDR3 loop reads CASSLKRQGDGYTF. CDR3 DNA (partial): TGTGCCAGCAGCTTAAAACGCCAGGGAGACGGC.

Comment on this clone: The sequenced fragment ends 3 residues before the CDR3 boundary, so the rest is inferred from the germline J gene. The chain couples TRBV19 to TRBJ2-3, with 8 positions matching TRBD2. There are 16 residues in the CDR3. Germline loops: CDR1 LNHDA, CDR2 SQIVND (reference sequence). V lost 3 bases, J lost 5 bases, and 10 bases stayed unmatched. Incomplete CDR3 DNA: TGTGCCAGTAGTATGAGGTTAGCGGGACTTGGAGATACG. This encodes CASSMRLAGLGDT. In full, the CDR3 reads CASSMRLAGLGDTQYF.